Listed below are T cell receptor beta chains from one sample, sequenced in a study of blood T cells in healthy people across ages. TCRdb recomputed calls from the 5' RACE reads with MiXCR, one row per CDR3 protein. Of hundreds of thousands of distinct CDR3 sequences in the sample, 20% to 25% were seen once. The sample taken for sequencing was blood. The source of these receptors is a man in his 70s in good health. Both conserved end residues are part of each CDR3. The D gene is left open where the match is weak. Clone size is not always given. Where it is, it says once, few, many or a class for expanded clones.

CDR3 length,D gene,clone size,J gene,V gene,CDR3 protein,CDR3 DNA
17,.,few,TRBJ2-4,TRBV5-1,CASSSRDRGRTKNIQYF,TGCGCCAGCAGCTCCCGCGATAGGGGCCGGACCAAAAACATTCAGTACTTC
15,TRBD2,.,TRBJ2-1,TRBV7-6,CASSLARSGGGEQFF,TGCGCCAGCAGCTTAGCGCGGTCGGGCGGGGGGGAGCAGTTCTTC
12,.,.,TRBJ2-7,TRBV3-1,CASSHTKWEQYF,TGTGCCAGCAGCCATACGAAGTGGGAGCAGTACTTC
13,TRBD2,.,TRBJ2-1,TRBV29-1,CSVVRLAGHEQFF,TGCAGCGTTGTACGACTAGCGGGCCATGAGCAGTTCTTC
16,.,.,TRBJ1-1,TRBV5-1,CASSLYARNLVGEAFF,TGCGCCAGCAGCTTGTACGCCAGAAACTTAGTCGGTGAAGCTTTCTTT
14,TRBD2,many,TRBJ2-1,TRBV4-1,CASSRGSGRNEQFF,TGCGCCAGCAGCCGGGGTAGCGGGAGAAATGAGCAGTTCTTC
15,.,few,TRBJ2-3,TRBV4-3,CASSQLSGSPDTQYF,TGCGCCAGCAGCCAACTTTCCGGTTCCCCAGATACGCAGTATTTT
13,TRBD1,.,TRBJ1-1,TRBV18,CASSQTGALEAFF,TGTGCCAGCTCCCAAACAGGGGCCCTTGAAGCTTTCTTT
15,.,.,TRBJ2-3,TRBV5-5,CASSFDSLDTDTQYF,TGTGCCAGCAGCTTTGACAGCCTAGACACAGATACGCAGTATTTT
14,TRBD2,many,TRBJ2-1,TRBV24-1,CATSGSGAYNEQFF,TGTGCCACCAGTGGAAGCGGGGCCTACAATGAGCAGTTCTTC
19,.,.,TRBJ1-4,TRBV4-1,CASSQRTPGGGATNEKLFF,TGCGCCAGCAGCCAAAGGACCCCTGGGGGCGGAGCAACTAATGAAAAACTGTTTTTT
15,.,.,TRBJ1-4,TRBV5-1,CASSLMSTPGEKLFF,TGCGCCAGCAGCTTGATGTCCACACCTGGGGAAAAACTGTTTTTT
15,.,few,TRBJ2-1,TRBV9,CASSVGTVTYNEQFF,TGTGCCAGCAGCGTGGGGACTGTAACCTACAATGAGCAGTTCTTC
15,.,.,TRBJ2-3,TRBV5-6,CASSFVMTAADTQYF,TGTGCCAGCAGCTTCGTTATGACGGCTGCAGATACGCAGTATTTT
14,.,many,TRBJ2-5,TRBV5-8,CASSLTGMGETQYF,TGTGCCAGCAGCTTGACCGGGATGGGAGAGACCCAGTACTTC
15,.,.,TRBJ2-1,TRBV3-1,CASSQVPVTFNEQFF,TGTGCCAGCAGCCAAGTACCCGTTACATTCAATGAGCAGTTCTTC
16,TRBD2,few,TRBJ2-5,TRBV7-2,CASSLVASGSRETQYF,TGTGCCAGCAGCTTAGTGGCTAGCGGGAGTAGGGAGACCCAGTACTTC
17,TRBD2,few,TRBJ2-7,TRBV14,CASSHLLGLAGTYEQYF,TGTGCCAGCAGCCATCTCCTCGGGCTAGCGGGAACCTACGAGCAGTACTTC
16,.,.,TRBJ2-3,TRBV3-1,CASSPQAPHRTDTQYF,TGTGCCAGCAGCCCACAGGCCCCTCACCGCACAGATACGCAGTATTTT
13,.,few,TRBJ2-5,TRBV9,CASSVIGGETQYF,TGTGCCAGCAGCGTAATCGGCGGGGAGACCCAGTACTTC
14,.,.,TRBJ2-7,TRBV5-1,CASSLQLLEDEQYF,TGCGCCAGCAGCTTACAACTCCTCGAGGACGAGCAGTACTTC
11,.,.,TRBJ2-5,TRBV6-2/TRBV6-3,CASSPHETQYF,TGTGCCAGCAGTCCTCACGAGACCCAGTACTTC
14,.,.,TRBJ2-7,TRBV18,CASSPASSRYEQYF,TGTGCCAGCTCACCGGCTAGCTCTCGGTACGAGCAGTACTTC
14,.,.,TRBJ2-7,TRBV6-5,CASRTGTGGYEQYF,TGTGCCAGCAGGACCGGGACCGGAGGTTACGAGCAGTACTTC